This T cell receptor (beta chain) derives from a study of tumor and adjacent non-tumor tissue in lung cancer. Whole-study context: Stage I to III disease affected roughly 10 men and 5 women aged roughly 31 to 76.

Study results and limitations: Normal lung showed higher cumulative top 100 clone frequency than tumor. TCR diversity was significantly greater in tumor than normal lung tissue.

About this clonotype itself: Its matching antigen is unknown. One end of the junction varies from germline; a read error may be responsible.

A modified ARM-PCR protocol with three rounds of nested PCR amplified TCRbeta. TCRdb itself ran the multiplex PCR reads through MiXCR, one entry per CDR3 protein. The table records 110,000 or so distinct CDR3 sequences, 75% of them present only once. RNA was extracted from bulk tissue without any cell sorting. Germline CDR1 and CDR2: SGHTA and FQGNSA. The CDR3 totals 17 residues. Sequencing was performed on lung tumor tissue. The receptor was isolated from a woman aged 60-70 years with non-small cell lung cancer. This chain joins TRBV7-2 and TRBJ2-3, with TRBD2 matching 9 bases. The CDR3 here is CASSIALASGKGDTQYF. The CDR3 bases are TGTGCCAGCAGCATAGCTTTGGCTAGCGGGAAAGGGGATACGCAGTATTTT.